This T cell receptor (beta chain) was sequenced in a study of blood T cells in healthy people across ages. Each sample had at least 6.5 million PBMCs isolated. Only a few counts were recorded for this clonotype. The CDR3 is made up of 16 amino acids. Per the germline V gene, CDR1 is MNHEY and CDR2 is SVGEGT. V was pared by 7 bases and J by 7 bases, with 9 bases of the junction left unmatched. A sample-barcoded 5' primer and a J-beta primer mix were used in a second PCR of about 6 to 12 cycles. Each CDR3 protein gets one entry after TCRdb re-called the 5' RACE reads with MiXCR. The data contain roughly 800,000 distinct CDR3 sequences, 53% of them singletons.

Sequenced material: blood. The chain employs TRBV6-2 or TRBV6-3 and TRBJ2-1; 14 bases agree with TRBD2. This sequence was found in a man older than 75 in good health. The CDR3 nucleotides read TGTGCCAGCACCGGGACTAGCGGGAGTATCCGAAATGAGCAGTTCTTC. It is translated as CASTGTSGSIRNEQFF.